The clone carrying this TCR beta chain has at least ten counts. The data were obtained in a study of metastatic and nonmetastatic thyroid tumors. The overall study: Blood and tumor or nodule tissue repertoires from malignant and benign thyroid patients were compared.

All patients were untreated before thyroid surgery. The germline V gene encodes CDR1 WSHSY and CDR2 SAAADI. V lost 3 bases and J lost 3, with 14 bases in between. The CDR3 extends over 15 amino acids. TCRdb ran MiXCR on the PCR reads. The data show some 64,000 clones, roughly 4% seen once. This chain links TRBV10-2 with TRBJ1-2; D gene uncertain. This sequence was found in a female donor with papillary thyroid cancer or a benign thyroid nodule (not recorded which). Some clones in this sample may be carry-over from other donors' samples. Sequencing used blood. CDR3 loop: CASSDYPGEDYGYTF. DNA of the CDR3: TGCGCCAGCAGTGACTATCCTGGGGAAGACTATGGCTACACCTTC.